Listed below are T cell receptor beta chains from one sample, sequenced in a study of T cells in Graves' hyperthyroidism and ophthalmopathy. Each CDR3 protein gets one entry after TCRdb re-called the multiplex PCR reads with MiXCR. This table holds about 300,000 distinct CDR3 sequences, 15% to 20% found once. The sequenced sample consisted of blood. The receptors here all came from a man aged 50 or older with Graves' ophthalmopathy. CDR3s include the opening cysteine and the closing phenylalanine or tryptophan. D genes are given only for firm matches. Size tells how often a clone was seen (once, few, many) or the class of an expanded clone, and some rows leave it out.

clone size,V gene,D gene,J gene,CDR3 protein,CDR3 DNA
NA,TRBV2,TRBD1,TRBJ1-4,CANKEGAREKLFF,TGTGCCAACAAAGAGGGGGCCCGGGAAAAACTGTTTTTT
many,TRBV11-2,NA,TRBJ2-2,CASSLGAINTGELFF,TGTGCCAGCAGCTTAGGGGCCATCAACACCGGGGAGCTGTTTTTT
NA,TRBV7-7,NA,TRBJ2-3,CASSYSPTSFDTQYF,TGTGCTAGCAGCTACTCTCCGACTAGTTTCGATACGCAGTATTTT
few,TRBV5-1,TRBD1,TRBJ1-3,CASSVRGGYGNTIYF,TGCGCCAGCAGCGTTAGAGGGGGCTATGGAAACACCATATATTTT
NA,TRBV12-3/TRBV12-4,NA,TRBJ2-2,CASSRQAGTGELFF,TGTGCCAGCAGCCGACAGGCGGGCACCGGGGAGCTGTTTTTT
NA,TRBV24-1,TRBD2,TRBJ2-1,CATSDPARLAGDNEQFF,TGTGCCACCAGTGATCCCGCCAGACTAGCGGGGGACAATGAGCAGTTCTTC
many,TRBV5-1,TRBD1,TRBJ2-1,CASSLAPGQGRFNEQFF,TGCGCCAGCAGCTTGGCCCCGGGACAGGGGCGTTTCAATGAGCAGTTCTTC
NA,TRBV5-1,NA,TRBJ2-1,CASSVGLVSSYNEQFF,TGCGCCAGCAGCGTGGGGCTTGTGAGCTCCTACAATGAGCAGTTCTTC
few,TRBV30,NA,TRBJ2-3,CAWSHGRASTDTQYF,TGTGCCTGGAGCCACGGGAGAGCAAGCACAGATACGCAGTATTTT
few,TRBV6-2/TRBV6-3,TRBD1,TRBJ1-6,CASSETSGQPLHF,TGTGCCAGCAGTGAAACCTCGGGACAGCCCCTCCACTTT
many,TRBV28,TRBD1,TRBJ2-7,CASSTPGTGEYEQYF,TGTGCCAGCAGTACACCCGGGACAGGGGAATACGAGCAGTACTTC
few,TRBV7-9,NA,TRBJ2-6,CASSSHWDPSSGANVLTF,TGTGCCAGCAGCTCCCACTGGGACCCGAGCTCTGGGGCCAACGTCCTGACTTTC
few,TRBV5-1,TRBD1,TRBJ2-7,CASSTGQGHEQYF,TGCGCCAGCAGCACGGGACAGGGCCACGAGCAGTACTTC
few,TRBV6-1,NA,TRBJ2-2,CASRTLRPFGGANTGELFF,TGTGCCAGCAGGACGCTACGGCCTTTTGGCGGCGCGAACACCGGGGAGCTGTTTTTT
NA,TRBV28,TRBD2,TRBJ2-7,CASTGGRAHGVDEQYF,TGTGCCAGCACGGGCGGGAGGGCCCACGGGGTCGACGAGCAGTACTTC
many,TRBV27,NA,TRBJ2-1,CASSLEPPLATYNEQFF,TGTGCCAGCAGCTTAGAGCCTCCTCTAGCGACCTACAATGAGCAGTTCTTC
NA,TRBV6-1,TRBD1,TRBJ2-4,CASRQGPPLSNIQYF,TGTGCCAGCCGACAGGGGCCCCCCCTTTCAAACATTCAGTACTTC
many,TRBV5-1,NA,TRBJ1-3,CASSLEGNTIYF,TGCGCCAGCAGCTTGGAAGGAAACACCATATATTTT
NA,TRBV10-1,NA,TRBJ2-3,CASSDQGDTQYF,TGCGCCAGCAGTGACCAGGGTGACACGCAGTATTTT
many,TRBV12-3/TRBV12-4,NA,TRBJ2-3,CASSFWQGTDTQYF,TGTGCCAGCAGTTTTTGGCAGGGCACAGATACGCAGTATTTT
many,TRBV28,TRBD1,TRBJ1-1,CASRDRVDTEAFF,TGTGCCAGCAGGGACAGGGTGGACACTGAAGCTTTCTTT
few,TRBV28,NA,TRBJ2-1,CASAATYNEQFF,TGTGCCAGCGCAGCGACGTACAATGAGCAGTTCTTC
NA,TRBV4-1,NA,TRBJ1-2,CASSQDPGVAYGYTF,TGCGCCAGCAGCCAAGACCCGGGGGTTGCCTATGGCTACACCTTC
NA,TRBV4-2,TRBD2,TRBJ2-5,CASSQQTSGQETQYF,TGTGCCAGCAGCCAACAGACTAGCGGCCAAGAGACCCAGTACTTC
many,TRBV12-3/TRBV12-4,TRBD1,TRBJ2-7,CASSRQGEGSEQYF,TGTGCCAGCAGTCGACAGGGCGAGGGGTCCGAGCAGTACTTC
few,TRBV10-3,NA,TRBJ1-1,CAISESRQGMVTEAFF,TGTGCCATCAGTGAGTCGCGCCAGGGAATGGTCACTGAAGCTTTCTTT
few,TRBV5-1,NA,TRBJ2-3,CASSPARIDTDTQYF,TGCGCCAGCAGCCCAGCCCGGATAGACACAGATACGCAGTATTTT
many,TRBV3-1,NA,TRBJ1-1,CASSQGQMNTEAFF,TGTGCCAGCAGCCAAGGTCAAATGAACACTGAAGCTTTCTTT
NA,TRBV6-1,NA,TRBJ2-3,CATWTTHTDTQYF,TGTGCCACATGGACTACACACACAGATACGCAGTATTTT
many,TRBV12-3/TRBV12-4,TRBD2,TRBJ2-7,CASSSGRGTSEDEQYF,TGTGCCAGCAGTTCAGGTCGCGGGACTAGCGAGGACGAGCAGTACTTC
NA,TRBV11-2,NA,TRBJ2-7,CASSLASREQYF,TGTGCCAGCAGCTTAGCGTCCCGTGAGCAGTACTTC
few,TRBV6-9,NA,TRBJ2-7,CASSYLGEDEQYF,TGTGCCAGCAGTTATTTGGGAGAGGACGAGCAGTACTTC
NA,TRBV30,NA,TRBJ1-5,CAWTTGGNSNQPQHF,TGTGCCTGGACGACGGGTGGAAATAGCAATCAGCCCCAGCATTTT
few,TRBV18,TRBD1,TRBJ2-7,CASSPALQGSHEQYF,TGTGCCAGCTCACCTGCCCTACAGGGGAGCCACGAGCAGTACTTC
NA,TRBV29-1,NA,TRBJ2-7,CSVVSFYEQYF,TGCAGCGTTGTTAGTTTCTACGAGCAGTACTTC
NA,TRBV9,TRBD1,TRBJ2-7,CASSVGGQGPNEQYF,TGTGCCAGCAGCGTAGGGGGACAGGGGCCCAACGAGCAGTACTTC
few,TRBV7-6,NA,TRBJ2-5,CASSASPKAQYF,TGTGCCAGCAGCGCTTCTCCGAAGGCCCAGTACTTC
few,TRBV27,TRBD2,TRBJ2-1,CASSFRTSGSRGGYHEQFF,TGTGCCAGCAGTTTCCGGACTAGCGGAAGCCGGGGGGGCTACCATGAGCAGTTCTTC
many,TRBV5-1,NA,TRBJ2-7,CASSLGGGASYEQYF,TGCGCCAGCAGCTTGGGGGGAGGTGCATCCTACGAGCAGTACTTC